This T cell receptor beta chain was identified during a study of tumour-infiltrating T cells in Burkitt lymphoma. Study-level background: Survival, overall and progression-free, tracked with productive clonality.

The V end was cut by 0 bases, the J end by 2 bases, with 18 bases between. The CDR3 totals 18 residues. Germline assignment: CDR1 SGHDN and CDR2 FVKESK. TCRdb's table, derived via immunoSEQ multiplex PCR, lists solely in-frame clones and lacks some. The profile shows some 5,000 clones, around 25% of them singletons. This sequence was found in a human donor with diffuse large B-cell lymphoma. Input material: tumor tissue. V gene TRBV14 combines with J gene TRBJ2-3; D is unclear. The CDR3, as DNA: TGTGCCAGCAGCCAAGAACCCTATACCCTTCATGTCACAGATACGCAGTATTTT. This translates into CASSQEPYTLHVTDTQYF.